These 29 T cell receptor beta chains share one sample of origin, sequenced in a study of T cells in narcolepsy. Here immunoSEQ multiplex PCR was the method, and the copy in TCRdb shows in-frame clones only, minus some. The sample has about 34,000 clones; around 80% are singletons. Sequenced input: CD45RA- memory CD4+ T cells from PBMCs. Source of these receptors: a human donor with narcolepsy.

This chain links TRBV7-6 with TRBJ2-3, with D possibly matching TRBD2 (6 bases). Germline CDR1 is SGHVS and CDR2 is FNYEAQ. V was clipped by 2 bases and J by 2 bases, with 11 bases between them. This CDR3 region has 15 residues. CDR3 nucleotides: TGTGCCAGCAGCTTAACGGGGGAGATCACAGATACGCAGTATTTT. It codes for CASSLTGEITDTQYF.

This rearrangement joins TRBV7-3 to TRBJ2-1; D is perhaps TRBD2 (6 bases). Germline CDR1 and CDR2: SGHTA and FQGTGA. Trimming removed 2 bases from V and 3 bases from J, with 11 bases in between. The length of the CDR3 is 15 residues. The CDR3 nucleotides are TGTGCCAGCAGCTTATCGGAGGGCAGCTACAATGAGCAGTTCTTC. This encodes CASSLSEGSYNEQFF. Full variable domain (rest looked up from reference TRBV7-3 and TRBJ2-1): GAGVSQTPSNKVTEKGKYVELRCDPISGHTALYWYRQSLGQGPEFLIYFQGTGAADDSGLPNDRFFAVRPEGSVSTLKIQRTERGDSAVYLCASSLSEGSYNEQFFGPGTRLTVL.

V usage is TRBV4-2 and J usage is TRBJ1-2; a weak D match, TRBD1 (5 bases). The CDR3 covers 19 residues. Trimming cost V 0 bases and J 1 base, with 21 bases left between them. CDR1 is LGHNA and CDR2 is YNFKEQ in the germline V gene. The CDR3 is CASSQDLLAGSLDNYGYTF. The CDR3 nucleotides read TGTGCCAGCAGCCAAGATTTACTAGCAGGGAGCCTTGATAACTATGGCTACACCTTC.

This clone was seen only once. The chain couples TRBV14 to TRBJ2-5; D gene unclear. Germline V gives CDR1 SGHDN, CDR2 FVKESK. CDR3 length: 15 amino acids. V lost 3 bases, J lost 1 base, and 12 bases lay in between. The CDR3, as DNA: TGTGCCAGCAGCCACCCCAGGTTCGGCCAAGAGACCCAGTACTTC. Its translation: CASSHPRFGQETQYF. Full variable domain (rest looked up from reference TRBV14 and TRBJ2-5): EAGVTQFPSHSVIEKGQTVTLRCDPISGHDNLYWYRRVMGKEIKFLLHFVKESKQDESGMPNNRFLAERTGGTYSTLKVQPAELEDSGVYFCASSHPRFGQETQYFGPGTRLLVL.

The chain combines TRBV19 with TRBJ2-2; D is unresolved. This CDR3 spans 15 amino acids. V lost 4 bases and J 4 bases, leaving 13 bases between the germline ends. In germline, CDR1 is LNHDA, CDR2 SQIVND (reference sequence). CDR3 coding DNA: TGTGCCAGTAGTACCCGATCGGCTCCCACCGGGGAGCTGTTTTTT. As protein: CASSTRSAPTGELFF.

The chain joins TRBV29-1 to TRBJ1-1, with D possibly TRBD1 on 6 matching bases. V lost 4 bases to trimming and J lost 1 base, with 13 bases between them. Germline lookup yields CDR1 SQVTM and CDR2 ANQGSEA. This CDR3 comprises 14 residues. CDR3 region: CSVGGRRGNTEAFF. The CDR3 DNA reads as TGCAGCGTTGGGGGGCGGAGGGGGAACACTGAAGCTTTCTTT.

The V call is TRBV11-1, the J call TRBJ1-4; D is uncertain. V lost 1 base and J 8 bases, leaving 14 bases between the germline ends. Germline CDR1 is SGHAT and CDR2 is FQDESV (reference sequence). This CDR3 contains 15 residues. CDR3 amino acids: CASSLDSTEGEKLFF. CDR3 bases: TGTGCCAGCAGCTTAGACAGTACAGAGGGCGAAAAACTGTTTTTT.

The sample holds a few counts of this clone. The rearrangement links TRBV19 to TRBJ1-1; the D gene is possibly TRBD1 (5 bases). This CDR3 is built from 12 residues. Trimming removed 5 bases from V and 4 bases from J, with 8 bases in between. Germline CDR1 and CDR2: LNHDA and SQIVND (reference sequence). In nucleotides, the CDR3 is TGTGCCAGTAGTTCCGGGGGCACTGAAGCTTTCTTT. Encoded protein: CASSSGGTEAFF.

The V gene is TRBV11-2, the J gene TRBJ2-7; no clear D gene. Germline CDR1 SGHAT, CDR2 FQNNGV. The V gene lost 3 bases and the J gene lost 5 bases, with 11 bases spanning the gap. CDR3 length equals 13 residues. The CDR3 coding sequence is TGTGCCAGCAGCTTCCTCGGGTGGGACGAGCAGTACTTC. Translating it yields CASSFLGWDEQYF.

The V gene is TRBV6-5, the J gene TRBJ1-1; the D gene is possibly TRBD1 (6 bases). This CDR3 has 14 amino acids. Germline-derived CDR1 and CDR2 are MNHEY and SVGAGI. V lost 4 bases and J lost 6, with 15 bases in between. The CDR3 loop is CASSSGPEGAEAFF. In nucleotides, the CDR3 is TGTGCCAGCAGTTCCGGACCCGAGGGGGCTGAAGCTTTCTTT.

This clone appeared a few times. The V gene is TRBV10-1, the J gene TRBJ1-6; 7 nucleotides agree with TRBD1. The CDR3 sequence is 14 residues long. Trimming cost V 4 bases and J 7 bases; bases outside gene matches: 4. The V gene's germline CDR1 is WNHNN and CDR2 SYGVQD (reference sequence). The CDR3 reads CASSGPGQNSPLHF. DNA for the CDR3: TGCGCCAGCAGTGGCCCGGGACAGAATTCACCCCTCCACTTT.

The chain couples TRBV7-6 to TRBJ2-1; D may be TRBD2 (6 bases). The CDR3 runs 16 residues. In germline, CDR1 is SGHVS, CDR2 FNYEAQ. Trimming pared 1 base from V and 6 bases from J, leaving 16 bases between. The CDR3 region has the DNA TGTGCCAGCAGCTTAGGGTCTACCGGGAGCCGCAATGAGCAGTTCTTC. Translation gives CASSLGSTGSRNEQFF.

The rearrangement uses TRBV11-3 and TRBJ1-6; D unclear. The germline CDR1 and CDR2 sequences are SGHNT and YENEEA. This CDR3 comprises 14 residues. The germline V and J ends were trimmed by 0 bases and 3 bases, with 3 bases remaining between them. Here the CDR3 DNA reads TGTGCCAGCAGCTTAGACAGCTATAATTCACCCCTCCACTTT. Its protein product is CASSLDSYNSPLHF.

This chain uses TRBV7-3 with TRBJ2-2, with D uncertain. The CDR3 has 15 residues. Trimming left V 0 bases short and J 7 bases short, with 12 bases between. Germline values: CDR1 SGHTA, CDR2 FQGTGA. The CDR3 spells CASSLTTSSLGELFF. CDR3 nucleotide sequence: TGTGCCAGCAGCTTAACTACGAGCTCCCTCGGGGAGCTGTTTTTT.

As concerns this clone: A read error may explain this, as a much larger clone is one base away. The chain uses TRBV5-6 and TRBJ2-7; no firm D call. CDR3 length equals 15 residues. V was clipped by 0 bases and J by 3 bases, with 13 bases between them. Germline V gene data show CDR1 as SGHDT and CDR2 as YYEEEE. This CDR3 reads CASSLDAGSNYEQYF. The CDR3 region has the DNA TGTGCCAGCAGCTTGGATGCAGGATCAAACTACGAGCAGTACTTC. Full variable domain (remainder filled in from reference TRBV5-6 and TRBJ2-7): DAGVTQSPTHLIKTRGQQVTLRCSPKSGHDTVSWYQQALGQGPQFIFQYYEEEERQRGNFPDRFSGHQFPNYSSELNVNALLLGDSALYLCASSLDAGSNYEQYFGPGTRLTVT.

The rearrangement uses TRBV27 and TRBJ2-7; perhaps TRBD1 as D (6 bases). Trimming cost V 6 bases and J 1 base, with 19 bases left between them. Per germline, CDR1 MNHEY and CDR2 SMNVEV (reference sequence). The CDR3 has 16 amino acids. The CDR3: CASRLQGPWGSYEQYF. The CDR3 nucleotides are TGTGCCAGCAGACTCCAGGGGCCCTGGGGTTCCTACGAGCAGTACTTC.

The J gene is TRBJ2-2, the V gene TRBV19; the D gene is possibly TRBD2 (5 bases). The germline V and J ends were trimmed by 1 base and 1 base, with 16 bases remaining between them. Germline lookup yields CDR1 LNHDA and CDR2 SQIVND (reference sequence). The CDR3 consists of 18 residues. This CDR3 reads CASSIGASSFMNTGELFF. CDR3 DNA: TGTGCCAGTAGTATAGGAGCTAGCAGCTTTATGAACACCGGGGAGCTGTTTTTT.

This clone was seen once. V usage is TRBV19 and J usage is TRBJ1-5, with D perhaps TRBD1 (6 bases). The CDR3 covers 16 residues. Germline CDR1 LNHDA, CDR2 SQIVND (reference sequence). The V and J ends lost 5 bases and 4 bases respectively, with 18 bases between them. The CDR3 spells CASSGTGGRANQPQHF. In DNA, the CDR3 is TGTGCCAGTAGTGGAACGGGGGGCAGGGCGAATCAGCCCCAGCATTTT.

This clone was detected once. CDR3 sequence reads: CASSAADPSAGEQYF. Here the CDR3 DNA reads TGTGCCAGCAGCGCCGCGGACCCCTCGGCGGGCGAGCAGTACTTC. The chain has TRBV9 and TRBJ2-7; the D gene is possibly TRBD2 (5 bases). V was cut by 3 bases and J by 6 bases, with 19 bases left in between. The CDR3 length is 15 residues. Germline V CDR1 and CDR2: SGDLS, YYNGEE.

This rearrangement joins TRBV27 to TRBJ2-7, with no clear D. CDR3 length: 11 residues. Trimming took 6 bases from V and 2 from J, leaving 5 bases between them. Germline values: CDR1 MNHEY, CDR2 SMNVEV (reference sequence). CDR3 DNA: TGTGCCAGCAGAGACACCTACGAGCAGTACTTC. As protein: CASRDTYEQYF.

This clone appeared a few times. This rearrangement joins TRBV5-4 to TRBJ1-3; 7 nucleotides align to TRBD1. The ends lost 5 bases at V and 0 bases at J; junction bases unmatched: 11. Germline values: CDR1 SGHNT, CDR2 YYREEE (reference sequence). The CDR3 is made up of 17 amino acids. For the CDR3, the DNA is TGTGCCAGCAGTTTTACAGGGGTCCTGCTCTCTGGAAACACCATATATTTT. Translation: CASSFTGVLLSGNTIYF.

The V gene is TRBV6-5, the J gene TRBJ2-4; 8 bases match TRBD1. Germline V lookup: CDR1 MNHEY, CDR2 SVGAGI. This CDR3 is built from 16 residues. Trimming took 0 bases from V and 1 from J; bases not matched to a gene: 2. The DNA for the CDR3 is TGTGCCAGCAGTTACTCGAACAGGGGGGCCAAAAACATTCAGTACTTC. Translation gives CASSYSNRGAKNIQYF.

DNA for the CDR3: TGTGCCAGCAGTTTAGCGGGTGGCACAGATACGCAGTATTTT. Amino acid sequence: CASSLAGGTDTQYF. V and J are TRBV28 and TRBJ2-3; the D gene is possibly TRBD2 (5 bases). Trimming stripped 2 bases from V and 1 base from J, with 7 bases between. The CDR3 loop spans 14 amino acids. Germline V gives CDR1 MDHEN, CDR2 SYDVKM.

The chain couples TRBV12-5 to TRBJ1-1; the match to TRBD1 covers 11 bases. V dropped 0 bases and J dropped 4; count of bases not matched to a gene: 7. Germline loops: CDR1 LGHNT, CDR2 FRNRAP. The CDR3 totals 17 residues. The CDR3 coding sequence is TGTGCTAGTGGTTTGGTGGGGACAGGGGGTTGGGGCACTGAAGCTTTCTTT. It specifies CASGLVGTGGWGTEAFF.

This chain joins TRBV19 and TRBJ1-2; D call uncertain. Per the germline V gene, CDR1 is LNHDA and CDR2 is SQIVND (reference sequence). The CDR3 totals 14 residues. The V and J ends lost 6 bases and 3 bases respectively, with 14 bases between them. The CDR3 bases are TGTGCCAGTAGGAACCCGGGTAGGGACTATGGCTACACCTTC. Protein: CASRNPGRDYGYTF. The full variable domain, with the rest looked up from reference TRBV19 and TRBJ1-2, is DGGITQSPKYLFRKEGQNVTLSCEQNLNHDAMYWYRQDPGQGLRLIYYSQIVNDFQKGDIAEGYSVSREKKESFPLTVTSAQKNPTAFYLCASRNPGRDYGYTFGSGTRLTVV.

V gene TRBV6-6 combines with J gene TRBJ1-2; D gene ambiguous. The CDR3 contains 12 residues. Germline-derived CDR1 and CDR2 are MNHNY and SVGAGI (reference sequence). The V and J ends lost 4 bases and 6 bases respectively, with 9 bases between them. The DNA of the CDR3 is TGTGCCAGCAGTTTCCCCGCCGATGGCTACACCTTC. It specifies CASSFPADGYTF.

The chain uses TRBV5-5 and TRBJ2-5; no definite D call. There are 15 residues in the CDR3. Between the trimmed V and J ends, which lost 1 base and 4 bases, there was a span of 14 bases. Germline V gives CDR1 SGHKS, CDR2 YYEKEE (reference sequence). CDR3 sequence: CASSLQTFGPETQYF. CDR3 coding DNA: TGTGCCAGCAGCTTGCAGACATTCGGGCCAGAGACCCAGTACTTC.

V usage is TRBV19 and J usage is TRBJ1-3; D ambiguous. The CDR3 has 14 residues. The V end lost 5 bases, the J end lost 0 bases, and 8 bases lay between the germline ends. CDR1 and CDR2 from the germline V gene are LNHDA and SQIVND (reference sequence). The CDR3 here is CASSPAGSGNTIYF. The CDR3 bases are TGTGCCAGTAGTCCCGCAGGCTCTGGAAACACCATATATTTT.

The chain carries TRBV19 and TRBJ2-1; 7 bases are shared with TRBD2. CDR3 size: 13 residues. Germline V lookup: CDR1 LNHDA, CDR2 SQIVND (reference sequence). The ends lost 4 bases at V and 12 bases at J; junction bases unmatched: 9. The CDR3 reads CASSRTAGGGQFF. The CDR3 DNA reads as TGTGCCAGTAGTAGAACTGCGGGCGGGGGGCAGTTCTTC.